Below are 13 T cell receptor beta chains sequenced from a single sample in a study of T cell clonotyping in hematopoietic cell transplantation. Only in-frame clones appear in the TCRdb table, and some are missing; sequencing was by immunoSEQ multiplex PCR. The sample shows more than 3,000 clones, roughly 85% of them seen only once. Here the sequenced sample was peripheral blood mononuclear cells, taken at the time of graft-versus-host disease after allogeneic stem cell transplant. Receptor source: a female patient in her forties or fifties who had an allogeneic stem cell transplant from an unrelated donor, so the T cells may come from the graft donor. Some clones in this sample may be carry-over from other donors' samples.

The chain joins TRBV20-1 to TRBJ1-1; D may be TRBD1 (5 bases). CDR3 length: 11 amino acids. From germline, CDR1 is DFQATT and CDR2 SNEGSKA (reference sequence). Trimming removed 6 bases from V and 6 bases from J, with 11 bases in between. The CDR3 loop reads CSAAGGAEAFF. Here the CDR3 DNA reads TGCAGTGCCGCTGGGGGGGCTGAAGCTTTCTTT.

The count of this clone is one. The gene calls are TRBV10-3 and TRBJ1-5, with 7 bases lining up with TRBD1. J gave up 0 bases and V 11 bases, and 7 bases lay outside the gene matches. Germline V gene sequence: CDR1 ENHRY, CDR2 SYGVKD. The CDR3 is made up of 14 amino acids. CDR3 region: CASNTGDSNQPQHF. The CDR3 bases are TGTGCCTCAAACACAGGGGATAGCAATCAGCCCCAGCATTTT.

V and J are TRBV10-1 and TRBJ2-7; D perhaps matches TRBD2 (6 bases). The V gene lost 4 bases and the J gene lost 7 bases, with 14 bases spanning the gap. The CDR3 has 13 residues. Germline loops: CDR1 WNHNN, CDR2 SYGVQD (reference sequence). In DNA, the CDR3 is TGCGCCAGCAGTGCAGACGCAGGGACTGAGCAGTACTTC. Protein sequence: CASSADAGTEQYF.

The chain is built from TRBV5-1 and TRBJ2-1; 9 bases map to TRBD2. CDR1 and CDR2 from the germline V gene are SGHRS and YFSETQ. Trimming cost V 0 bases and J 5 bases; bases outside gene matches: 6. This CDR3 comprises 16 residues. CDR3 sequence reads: CASSLDRLAGHNEQFF. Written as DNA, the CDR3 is TGCGCCAGCAGCTTGGATCGTCTAGCGGGGCACAATGAGCAGTTCTTC.

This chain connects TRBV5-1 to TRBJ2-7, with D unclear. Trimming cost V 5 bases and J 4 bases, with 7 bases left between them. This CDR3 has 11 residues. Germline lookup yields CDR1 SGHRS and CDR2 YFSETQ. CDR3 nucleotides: TGCGCCAGCAGTGGTCGTTACGAGCAGTACTTC. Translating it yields CASSGRYEQYF.

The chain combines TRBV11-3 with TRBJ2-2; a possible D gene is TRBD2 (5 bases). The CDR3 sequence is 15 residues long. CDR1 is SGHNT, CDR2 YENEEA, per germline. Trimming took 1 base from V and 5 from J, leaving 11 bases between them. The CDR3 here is CASSLGRIETGELFF. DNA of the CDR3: TGTGCCAGCAGCTTAGGGAGGATAGAGACCGGGGAGCTGTTTTTT.

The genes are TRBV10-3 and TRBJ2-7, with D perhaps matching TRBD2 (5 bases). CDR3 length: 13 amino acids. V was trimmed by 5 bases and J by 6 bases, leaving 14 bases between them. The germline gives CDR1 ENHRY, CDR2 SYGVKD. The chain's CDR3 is CAISSGKGFEQYF. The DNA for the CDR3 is TGTGCCATCAGTTCGGGGAAAGGGTTCGAGCAGTACTTC.

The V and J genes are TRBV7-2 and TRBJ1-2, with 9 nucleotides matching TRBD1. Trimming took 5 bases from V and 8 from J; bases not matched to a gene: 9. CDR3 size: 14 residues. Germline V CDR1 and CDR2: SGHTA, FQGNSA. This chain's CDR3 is CASSVRQGQGGYTF. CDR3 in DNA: TGTGCCAGCAGCGTGCGCCAGGGACAGGGCGGCTACACCTTC.

The CDR3: CASSLEGQGARSGYTF. The CDR3 DNA reads TGCGCCAGCAGCTTGGAAGGACAGGGGGCTCGAAGCGGCTACACCTTC. The chain uses TRBV5-1 and TRBJ1-2; 11 nucleotides align to TRBD1. The germline gives CDR1 SGHRS, CDR2 YFSETQ. The junction had 9 bases not matched to a gene; V was cut back by 0 bases and J by 8 bases. The CDR3 runs 16 residues. The whole variable domain, remainder taken from reference TRBV5-1 and TRBJ1-2, is KAGVTQTPRYLIKTRGQQVTLSCSPISGHRSVSWYQQTPGQGLQFLFEYFSETQRNKGNFPGRFSGRQFSNSRSEMNVSTLELGDSALYLCASSLEGQGARSGYTFGSGTRLTVV.

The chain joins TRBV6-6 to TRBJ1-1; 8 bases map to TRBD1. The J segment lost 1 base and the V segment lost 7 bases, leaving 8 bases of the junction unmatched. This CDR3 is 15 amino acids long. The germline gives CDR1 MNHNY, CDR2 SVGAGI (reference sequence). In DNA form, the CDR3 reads TGTGCCAGCACCCCTCGGGACAGGTCGAACACTGAAGCTTTCTTT. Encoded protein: CASTPRDRSNTEAFF.

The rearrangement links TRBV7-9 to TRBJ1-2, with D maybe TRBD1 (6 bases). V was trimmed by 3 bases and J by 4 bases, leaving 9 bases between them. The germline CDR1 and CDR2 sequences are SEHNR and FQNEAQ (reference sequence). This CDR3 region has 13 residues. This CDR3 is CASSFEGGYGYTF. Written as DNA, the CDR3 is TGTGCCAGCAGCTTTGAGGGGGGCTATGGCTACACCTTC.

The DNA for the CDR3 is TGTGCCAGCAGTTACGGGCTGGAGACCCAGTACTTC. Its translation: CASSYGLETQYF. This chain joins TRBV6-5 and TRBJ2-5; D uncertain. CDR3 size: 12 residues. V lost 2 bases to trimming and J lost 5 bases, with 6 bases between them. Germline V CDR1 and CDR2: MNHEY, SVGAGI.

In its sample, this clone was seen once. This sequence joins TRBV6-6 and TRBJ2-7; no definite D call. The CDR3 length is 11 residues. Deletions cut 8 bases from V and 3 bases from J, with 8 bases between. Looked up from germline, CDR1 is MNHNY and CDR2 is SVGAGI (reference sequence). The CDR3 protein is CASGLNYEQYF. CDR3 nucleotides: TGTGCCAGCGGGCTAAACTACGAGCAGTACTTC.